These 29 T cell receptor beta chains originate from one sample sequenced in a study of CD8 T cells in ankylosing spondylitis. TCRdb reprocessed the 5' RACE reads with MiXCR, giving one entry per CDR3 protein. The sample carries under 250,000 distinct CDR3 sequences, 7.5% to 9.5% recorded once. Sequencing was done on a sample of blood, either unsorted or a sorted T cell fraction (not recorded which). The receptors derive from a female donor with ankylosing spondylitis or in good health (not recorded which).

This clonotype was counted ten times or more. CDR3 coding DNA: TGTGCCACCAGCAGGGAACGGACTAGCGGGAGTGCCGGGGAGCTGTTTTTT. Encoded protein: CATSRERTSGSAGELFF. The gene calls are TRBV15 and TRBJ2-2; 13 bases map to TRBD2. The V segment lost 3 bases and the J segment 6 bases; nucleotides outside the gene matches: 7. The CDR3 spans 17 residues. In germline, CDR1 is LNHNV, CDR2 YYDKDF (reference sequence).

This clonotype was observed a handful of times. The chain is built from TRBV20-1 and TRBJ2-3, with 8 bases identical to TRBD2. CDR1 is DFQATT and CDR2 is SNEGSKA in the germline V gene (reference sequence). The ends lost 2 bases at V and 2 bases at J; junction bases unmatched: 3. The CDR3 sequence is 14 residues long. The CDR3 nucleotides are TGCAGTGCTAGAAGAGCGGGAGTCACAGATACGCAGTATTTT. This codes for CSARRAGVTDTQYF.

This clonotype was detected ten times or more. The chain has TRBV28 and TRBJ1-2; possibly TRBD1 for D (5 bases). CDR3 length: 15 residues. Trimming removed 6 bases from V and 4 bases from J, with 18 bases in between. The germline gives CDR1 MDHEN, CDR2 SYDVKM. CDR3 in DNA: TGTGCCAGCAGCAATACGGGACTCCGCCTCTATGGCTACACCTTC. It yields the protein CASSNTGLRLYGYTF.

At least ten counts were recorded for this clonotype. The chain carries TRBV10-3 and TRBJ2-4; D might be TRBD2 (6 bases). Germline CDR1 ENHRY, CDR2 SYGVKD. The CDR3 length is 13 residues. Between the trimmed V and J ends, which lost 8 bases and 6 bases, there was a span of 14 bases. In DNA form, the CDR3 reads TGTGCCATCGATAGACTAGGGCGAAACATTCAGTACTTC. Protein product: CAIDRLGRNIQYF.

In this sample, this clonotype turned up many times. The rearrangement joins TRBV6-2 or TRBV6-3 to TRBJ1-5; D is unresolved. The V and J ends lost 0 bases and 5 bases respectively, with 11 bases between them. This CDR3 has 15 residues. Germline loops: CDR1 MNHEY, CDR2 SVGEGT. CDR3 sequence reads: CASSYSTGDYQPQHF. The CDR3 DNA follows: TGTGCCAGCAGTTACTCGACGGGAGACTATCAGCCCCAGCATTTT.

This clonotype was counted at least ten times. The gene calls are TRBV3-1 and TRBJ2-3; 9 bases are shared with TRBD2. Germline-derived CDR1 and CDR2 are LGHDT and YNNKEL (reference sequence). The junction had 7 bases not matched to a gene; V was cut back by 0 bases and J by 6 bases. The CDR3 is 16 residues long. CDR3 DNA: TGTGCCAGCAGCCAAGATTGGACTAGCGCAAGGGATACGCAGTATTTT. Translated: CASSQDWTSARDTQYF.

This clonotype has a count of ten or more. The chain links TRBV9 to TRBJ2-1, with 10 bases fitting TRBD1. J lost 4 bases, V lost 2 bases, and 6 bases had no gene match. The CDR3 totals 16 residues. Germline CDR1 and CDR2: SGDLS and YYNGEE. The CDR3 is CASSVAGQGVYNEQFF. Here the CDR3 DNA reads TGTGCCAGCAGCGTGGCAGGACAGGGGGTATACAATGAGCAGTTCTTC.

The table lists this clonotype with many counts. The V call is TRBV6-2 or TRBV6-3, the J call TRBJ2-7; TRBD2 aligns across 15 bases. The CDR3 contains 18 residues. Trimming cost V 2 bases and J 0 bases; bases outside gene matches: 5. Germline assignment: CDR1 MNHEY and CDR2 SVGEGT. The CDR3 region is CASSYPGLAGGLSYEQYF. CDR3 sequence (DNA): TGTGCCAGCAGTTACCCGGGACTAGCGGGAGGTCTCTCCTACGAGCAGTACTTC.

Concerning this clonotype itself: A read error may explain this, as a much larger clone is one base away. The chain uses TRBV27 and TRBJ1-2, with unresolved D. The CDR3 has 14 residues. Germline lookup yields CDR1 MNHEY and CDR2 SMNVEV (reference sequence). V was cut by 2 bases and J by 3 bases, with 10 bases left in between. The CDR3 is CASSLGPADYGYTF. The CDR3 region has the DNA TGTGCCAGCAGTTTAGGGCCAGCTGACTATGGCTACACCTTC.

This clonotype was seen ten or more times. The chain is built from TRBV20-1 and TRBJ1-1, with a weak D call TRBD1 (5 bases). This CDR3 comprises 13 residues. CDR1 and CDR2 from the germline V gene are DFQATT and SNEGSKA (reference sequence). V gave up 3 bases and J gave up 0 bases, with 8 bases separating them. CDR3 sequence (DNA): TGCAGTGCTAGCCCGACAGTGAACACTGAAGCTTTCTTT. Translation gives CSASPTVNTEAFF.

This clonotype was seen ten or more times. This rearrangement joins TRBV5-5 to TRBJ2-2, with TRBD2 as a possible D gene (7 bases). Germline V CDR1 and CDR2: SGHKS, YYEKEE (reference sequence). V was pared by 4 bases and J by 6 bases, with 16 bases between. This CDR3 is 15 amino acids long. The CDR3 here is CASSPRGAAAGELFF. CDR3 DNA: TGTGCCAGCAGCCCCCGGGGGGCTGCGGCCGGGGAGCTGTTTTTT.

This clonotype appeared many times. The chain has TRBV10-3 and TRBJ2-2; D is undetermined. V lost 3 bases and J 4 bases, leaving 9 bases between the germline ends. Germline CDR1 and CDR2: ENHRY and SYGVKD. The CDR3 covers 14 residues. In DNA form, the CDR3 reads TGTGCCATCAGTGATGGACGGTCCACCGGGGAGCTGTTTTTT. It codes for CAISDGRSTGELFF.

This clonotype was observed a single time. V is TRBV15 and J is TRBJ1-5, with D possibly being TRBD1 (5 bases). Germline values: CDR1 LNHNV, CDR2 YYDKDF (reference sequence). The CDR3 consists of 22 residues. The CDR3 sequence is CDFLGGVCHTHDALCSNQPQHF. CDR3 coding DNA: TGTGATTTCTTGGGGGGGGTTTGCCACACTCATGATGCACTGTGTAGCAATCAGCCCCAGCATTTT. Variable domain in full (rest from reference TRBV15 and TRBJ1-5): DAMVIQNPRYQVTQFGKPVTLSCSQTLNHNVMYWYQQKSSQAPKLLFHYYDKDFNNEADTPDNFQSRRPNTSFCFLDIRSPGLGDTAMYLCDFLGGVCHTHDALCSNQPQHFGDGTRLSIL.

This clonotype was detected many times. CDR3 nucleotides: TGTGCCATCAGTGAGACCGAACAGGGGATGGATACGCAGTATTTT. This sequence encodes CAISETEQGMDTQYF. The chain carries TRBV10-3 and TRBJ2-3, with TRBD1 matching over 7 bases. With 2 bases clipped from V and 6 bases from J, the junction kept 8 bases outside the gene matches. The CDR3 runs 15 residues. The germline gives CDR1 ENHRY, CDR2 SYGVKD.

This clonotype was counted at least ten times. The chain couples TRBV5-1 to TRBJ2-7; D tentatively fits TRBD1 or TRBD2 (6 bases each). The CDR3 is 17 amino acids. V dropped 0 bases and J dropped 2 bases, with 18 bases sitting between them. Germline-derived CDR1 and CDR2 are SGHRS and YFSETQ. The CDR3 loop is CASSLAGGGRGAYEQYF. CDR3 nucleotide sequence: TGCGCCAGCAGCTTGGCCGGGGGTGGCAGGGGCGCCTACGAGCAGTACTTC. The full variable domain, its missing parts supplied by reference TRBV5-1 and TRBJ2-7, is KAGVTQTPRYLIKTRGQQVTLSCSPISGHRSVSWYQQTPGQGLQFLFEYFSETQRNKGNFPGRFSGRQFSNSRSEMNVSTLELGDSALYLCASSLAGGGRGAYEQYFGPGTRLTVT.

This clonotype showed up many times. The chain recombines TRBV18 with TRBJ1-1, with a possible D match to TRBD1 (5 bases). CDR1 KGHSH and CDR2 LQKENI come from the germline V gene. The ends were cut back, 1 base at V and 4 bases at J, with 13 bases in the middle. The CDR3 totals 15 residues. Here the CDR3 DNA reads TGTGCCAGCTCACCACTGAGGGGAGAGGGCACTGAAGCTTTCTTT. This gives the protein CASSPLRGEGTEAFF.

The chain recombines TRBV28 with TRBJ2-5; weak D call: TRBD1 (5 bases). From germline, CDR1 is MDHEN and CDR2 SYDVKM. V lost 3 bases and J 4 bases, leaving 15 bases between the germline ends. There are 15 residues in the CDR3. The CDR3 spells CASSFTGPRRETQYF. The CDR3 nucleotides read TGTGCCAGCAGTTTCACAGGACCTAGGAGAGAGACCCAGTACTTC.

This clonotype was counted at least ten times. V is TRBV7-6 and J is TRBJ1-1; TRBD1 is a possible D gene (5 bases). With 5 bases removed from V and 1 base from J, the gap between germline ends came to 14 bases. Germline assignment: CDR1 SGHVS and CDR2 FNYEAQ. The CDR3 loop spans 15 amino acids. The CDR3 loop reads CASSARDHANTEAFF. The CDR3, as DNA: TGTGCCAGCAGCGCCAGGGACCACGCGAACACTGAAGCTTTCTTT.

This clonotype occurred many times. The genes are TRBV9 and TRBJ2-1, with 13 bases matching TRBD2. The CDR3 runs 15 residues. The germline gives CDR1 SGDLS, CDR2 YYNGEE. V gave up 0 bases and J gave up 7 bases; unmatched junction bases: 1. The CDR3: CASSVGTSGGNEQFF. The CDR3 DNA is TGTGCCAGCAGCGTAGGGACTAGCGGGGGAAATGAGCAGTTCTTC.

Ten or more counts support this clonotype. The V gene is TRBV7-2, the J gene TRBJ2-7, with D hard to call. The V gene's germline CDR1 is SGHTA and CDR2 FQGNSA. V lost 5 bases to trimming and J lost 5 bases, with 10 bases between them. The CDR3 is made up of 12 amino acids. The CDR3 sequence: CASSPAPHEQYF. DNA for the CDR3: TGTGCCAGCAGCCCAGCACCCCACGAGCAGTACTTC.

This clonotype was picked up many times. The chain has TRBV10-3 and TRBJ2-5, with 7 bases aligning to TRBD2. CDR1 is ENHRY, CDR2 SYGVKD, per germline. Germline trimming cut 4 bases from V and 5 bases from J; bases unmatched to any gene: 4. The CDR3 is 13 residues long. For the CDR3, the DNA is TGTGCCATCAGTGTGGACGGGGGGGAGACCCAGTACTTC. Translated, it gives CAISVDGGETQYF.

The chain employs TRBV7-6 and TRBJ2-1, with D maybe TRBD2 (5 bases). Germline V gene sequence: CDR1 SGHVS, CDR2 FNYEAQ. The CDR3 covers 16 residues. V lost 1 base and J lost 0, with 10 bases in between. As DNA, the CDR3 is TGTGCCAGCAGCTTAGACGAAGGGAGCTCCTACAATGAGCAGTTCTTC. It translates to CASSLDEGSSYNEQFF.

There are many counts of this clonotype. The chain links TRBV20-1 to TRBJ2-7, with a possible D match to TRBD2 (6 bases). Trimming left V 5 bases short and J 0 bases short, with 11 bases between. Germline V gene data show CDR1 as DFQATT and CDR2 as SNEGSKA (reference sequence). This CDR3 spans 13 amino acids. CDR3 DNA sequence: TGCAGTGCTGGAGGGTCGGGCTCCTACGAGCAGTACTTC. Translation: CSAGGSGSYEQYF.

This clonotype appeared many times. The chain is built from TRBV20-1 and TRBJ1-3, with D perhaps TRBD1 (5 bases). CDR3 size: 14 residues. Trimming removed 3 bases from V and 3 bases from J, with 12 bases in between. Germline V gene data show CDR1 as DFQATT and CDR2 as SNEGSKA (reference sequence). CDR3 residues: CSARGREGGNTIYF. As DNA, the CDR3 is TGCAGTGCTAGGGGCAGGGAAGGTGGAAACACCATATATTTT.

This clonotype turned up a few times. The rearrangement links TRBV5-5 to TRBJ2-4, with D perhaps TRBD2 (5 bases). The CDR3 totals 15 residues. V lost 4 bases to trimming and J lost 2 bases, with 13 bases between them. Germline CDR1 is SGHKS and CDR2 is YYEKEE (reference sequence). As DNA, the CDR3 is TGTGCCAGCAGCGAGGGCGTCAGGTCCAAAAACATTCAGTACTTC. This encodes CASSEGVRSKNIQYF.

The chain has TRBV20-1 and TRBJ2-6, with D uncertain. Germline V gene data show CDR1 as DFQATT and CDR2 as SNEGSKA (reference sequence). The V end was cut by 4 bases, the J end by 0 bases, with 7 bases between. CDR3 length: 14 amino acids. The chain's CDR3 is CSAMPYSGANVLTF. The CDR3 nucleotides read TGCAGTGCTATGCCTTACTCTGGGGCCAACGTCCTGACTTTC.

There are many counts of this clonotype. This chain links TRBV7-7 with TRBJ2-1, with D possibly being TRBD1 (5 bases). CDR1 is SSHAT, CDR2 FNYEAQ, per germline (reference sequence). The CDR3 length is 13 residues. Trimming took off 2 bases at V and 6 bases at J, with 8 bases between the two ends. The CDR3 loop reads CASSLFQGNEQFF. Written as DNA, the CDR3 is TGTGCCAGCAGCTTATTCCAGGGCAATGAGCAGTTCTTC.

This clonotype was seen many times. This CDR3 reads CASSLIQGKDGYTF. CDR3 coding DNA: TGTGCCAGCAGTCTGATACAGGGTAAAGATGGCTACACCTTC. This sequence joins TRBV6-4 and TRBJ1-2; perhaps TRBD1 as D (6 bases). Germline-derived CDR1 and CDR2 are MRHNA and SNTAGT. The CDR3 loop spans 14 amino acids. V was pared by 5 bases and J by 6 bases, with 16 bases between.

This clonotype has ten or more counts. V gene TRBV5-8 combines with J gene TRBJ1-1; the D is unclear. CDR3 length equals 12 residues. Germline V gene sequence: CDR1 SGHTS, CDR2 YDEGEE. V was shortened by 2 bases and J by 5 bases, with 7 bases between the two germline ends. The CDR3 region has the DNA TGTGCCAGCAGCTTCAGGTTTACTGAAGCTTTCTTT. This codes for CASSFRFTEAFF. The whole variable domain, remainder taken from reference TRBV5-8 and TRBJ1-1, is EAGVTQSPTHLIKTRGQQATLRCSPISGHTSVYWYQQALGLGLQFLLWYDEGEERNRGNFPPRFSGRQFPNYSSELNVNALELEDSALYLCASSFRFTEAFFGQGTRLTVV.